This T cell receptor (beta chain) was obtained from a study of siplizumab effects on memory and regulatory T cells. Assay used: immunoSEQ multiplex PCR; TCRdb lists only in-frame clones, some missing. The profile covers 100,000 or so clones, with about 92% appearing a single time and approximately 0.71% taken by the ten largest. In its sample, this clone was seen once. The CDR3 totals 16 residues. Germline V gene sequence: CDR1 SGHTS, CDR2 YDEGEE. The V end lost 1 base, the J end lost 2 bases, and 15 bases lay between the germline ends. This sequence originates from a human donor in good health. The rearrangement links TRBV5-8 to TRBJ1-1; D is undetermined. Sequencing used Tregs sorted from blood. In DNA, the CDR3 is TGTGCCAGCAGCTTGCGTGCGGGGATCCGTAACACTGAAGCTTTCTTT. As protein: CASSLRAGIRNTEAFF. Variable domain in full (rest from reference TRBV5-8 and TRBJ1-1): EAGVTQSPTHLIKTRGQQATLRCSPISGHTSVYWYQQALGLGLQFLLWYDEGEERNRGNFPPRFSGRQFPNYSSELNVNALELEDSALYLCASSLRAGIRNTEAFFGQGTRLTVV.